A single sample is the source of the 32 T cell receptor beta chains below, sequenced in a study of regulatory T cells in long-lasting Graves disease (dated by TCRdb to the early 2020s). This sample's time point label indicates: newly diagnosed GD, antithyroid drugs for less than 3 months. For both TCR sequencing and RNA sequencing, RNA was extracted from PBMCs using TRIzol. The method was multiplex PCR. The listed sequencing device is Illumina HiSeq 4000. TCR beta libraries were built with iRepertoire HTBI primers and Arm-PCR amplification of CDR3 regions. The public reads were reprocessed in TCRdb via fastp at Q25 and MiXCR, keeping in-frame beta chains. A single entry per CDR3 protein holds the most common genes and DNA from its merged rows. The sample includes under 300,000 distinct CDR3 sequences, with 20% to 25% observed a single time. Approximately 15% of the sample is held by the ten biggest clonotypes.

The input for sequencing was peripheral blood mononuclear cells (PBMCs), taken at new diagnosis, from a patient treated with antithyroid drugs. The source of these receptors is a female donor with Graves disease.

A note on this clonotype: A far larger clone is off by one base, so a read error is likely. The chain employs TRBV11-3 and TRBJ2-1; D might be TRBD1 (6 bases). The V gene's germline CDR1 is SGHNT and CDR2 YENEEA. The CDR3 contains 15 residues. V was trimmed by 5 bases and J by 4 bases, leaving 15 bases between them. This chain's CDR3 is CASSVQGDRYNEQFF. CDR3 nucleotides: TGTGCCAGCAGCGTACAGGGCGACCGATACAATGAGCAGTTCTTC.

Ten or more counts support this clonotype. The rearrangement uses TRBV2 and TRBJ1-5, with a possible D match to TRBD1 (5 bases). Germline V gene lookup returns CDR1 SNHLY and CDR2 FYNNEI. Trimming took 1 base from V and 5 from J, leaving 9 bases between them. The CDR3 runs 14 residues. As DNA, the CDR3 is TGTGCCAGCAGTGAAGAGGGGAACGATCAGCCCCAGCATTTT. Protein product: CASSEEGNDQPQHF.

This clonotype was counted ten times or more. This chain's CDR3 is CASSSGTRNTGELFF. CDR3 DNA: TGTGCCAGCAGTTCCGGGACTAGGAACACCGGGGAGCTGTTTTTT. V usage is TRBV2 and J usage is TRBJ2-2; 8 nucleotides match TRBD2. Unmatched junction bases numbered 3, after V lost 5 bases and J lost 1 base. CDR1 is SNHLY, CDR2 FYNNEI, per germline. CDR3 length: 15 residues.

This clonotype occurred many times. The chain links TRBV4-3 to TRBJ2-2; no clear D gene. CDR3 length: 15 amino acids. The V end was cut by 1 base, the J end by 0 bases, with 6 bases between. CDR1 LGHNA and CDR2 YSLEER come from the germline V gene. In DNA form, the CDR3 reads TGCGCCAGCAGCCAAGCAGGTGCGAACACCGGGGAGCTGTTTTTT. Translated, it gives CASSQAGANTGELFF.

As regards this clonotype: This likely reflects a read error, since a far larger clone is one base away. Since the CDR3 does not end with the conserved phenylalanine or tryptophan, this likely comes from a read error. The V gene is TRBV2, the J gene TRBJ2-1; tentatively, D is TRBD1 (6 bases). Germline lookup yields CDR1 SNHLY and CDR2 FYNNEI. V lost 6 bases to trimming and J lost 9 bases, with 18 bases between them. The CDR3 runs to 14 residues. This CDR3 is CASSNQGRYTEQFS. The CDR3 DNA reads TGTGCCAGCAGCAATCAGGGGCGGTATACTGAGCAGTTCTCC.

Ten or more counts support this clonotype. V and J are TRBV28 and TRBJ2-7; 9 nucleotides align to TRBD1. Germline trimming cut 8 bases from V and 5 bases from J; bases unmatched to any gene: 19. CDR3 length equals 17 residues. Germline loops: CDR1 MDHEN, CDR2 SYDVKM. DNA of the CDR3: TGTGCCAGCCAGACACCGGGACAGGGTAAATGGAACGACGAGCAGTACTTC. Translated, it gives CASQTPGQGKWNDEQYF.

A few counts support this clonotype. Being one base from a much bigger clone, this may be a read error. The chain links TRBV7-8 to TRBJ1-4; D unresolved. The germline gives CDR1 SGHVS, CDR2 FQNEAQ. This CDR3 comprises 15 residues. CDR3 protein: CASSTQTGTNEKPFF. CDR3 DNA sequence: TGTGCCAGCAGCACCCAGACGGGTACTAATGAAAAACCGTTTTTT.

This clonotype came up many times. The chain carries TRBV6-4 and TRBJ2-2, with D unclear. Germline values: CDR1 MRHNA, CDR2 SNTAGT. This CDR3 is built from 13 residues. V was clipped by 2 bases and J by 3 bases, with 4 bases between them. CDR3 amino acids: CASSDRDTGELFF. Here the CDR3 DNA reads TGTGCCAGCAGTGACCGGGACACCGGGGAGCTGTTTTTT.

The J gene is TRBJ1-5, the V gene TRBV19, with TRBD1 as a possible D gene (5 bases). Germline CDR1 LNHDA, CDR2 SQIVND (reference sequence). The CDR3 has 19 amino acids. Deletions cut 5 bases from V and 0 bases from J, with 23 bases between. DNA for the CDR3: TGTGCCAGTAGTTTCCCGGGACTGAGCCTAGGACATAGCAATCAGCCCCAGCATTTT. Translating gives CASSFPGLSLGHSNQPQHF.

On this clonotype itself: Possible read error: a much larger clone is one base away. CDR3: CASTYDRTPQGTRYF. CDR3 sequence (DNA): TGTGCCAGCACGTACGACAGGACACCTCAAGGGACCCGGTACTTC. The rearrangement links TRBV2 to TRBJ2-5, with a tentative D call TRBD1 (6 bases). CDR3 length: 15 amino acids. Germline CDR1 SNHLY, CDR2 FYNNEI.

This clonotype was observed many times. This sequence joins TRBV6-5 and TRBJ2-1, with D unclear. This CDR3 spans 16 amino acids. V shed 0 bases and J shed 5 bases, with 14 bases lying between them. Germline CDR1 reads MNHEY; CDR2 reads SVGAGI. In DNA, the CDR3 is TGTGCCAGCAGTTACTCGAGGTTGGACCGGAACAATGAGCAGTTCTTC. As protein: CASSYSRLDRNNEQFF.

Note on this clonotype: With a far larger clone one base away, a read error is the likely cause. The V gene is TRBV11-2, the J gene TRBJ1-2; 7 bases line up with TRBD1. CDR1 is SGHAT and CDR2 is FQNNGV in the germline V gene. The CDR3 is 14 amino acids. J gave up 2 bases and V 5 bases, and 5 bases lay outside the gene matches. CDR3: CASSPGTDNYGYTF. In nucleotides, the CDR3 is TGTGCCAGCAGCCCGGGGACAGACAACTATGGCTACACCTTC.

This clonotype was detected ten times or more. V usage is TRBV2 and J usage is TRBJ1-2; a weak D match, TRBD1 (5 bases). There are 14 residues in the CDR3. Between the trimmed V and J ends, which lost 6 bases and 3 bases, there was a span of 14 bases. CDR1 is SNHLY and CDR2 is FYNNEI in the germline V gene. CDR3 region: CASRRDSLDYGYTF. The CDR3 coding sequence is TGTGCCAGCAGACGGGACTCCTTGGACTATGGCTACACCTTC.

This clonotype was recorded many times. This chain uses TRBV6-2 or TRBV6-3 with TRBJ2-5; 9 bases fit TRBD2. The CDR3 has 15 residues. V lost 0 bases, J lost 2 bases, and 1 base stayed unmatched. Germline CDR1 and CDR2: MNHEY and SVGEGT. The CDR3 reads CASSYSLAGQETQYF. Written as DNA, the CDR3 is TGTGCCAGCAGTTACTCCCTAGCGGGGCAAGAGACCCAGTACTTC.

This clonotype occurred a few times. The gene calls are TRBV5-1 and TRBJ2-1, with 8 bases fitting TRBD2. The germline V gene has CDR1 SGHRS and CDR2 YFSETQ. The CDR3 extends over 16 amino acids. The junction had 14 bases not matched to a gene; V was cut back by 4 bases and J by 8 bases. The CDR3 protein is CASSQDHGGADYEQFF. DNA for the CDR3: TGCGCCAGCAGCCAAGATCACGGGGGGGCTGATTATGAGCAGTTCTTC.

The sample holds many counts of this clonotype. The chain links TRBV20-1 to TRBJ2-7; a weak D match, TRBD2 (5 bases). The CDR3 runs 12 residues. Germline V gene lookup returns CDR1 DFQATT and CDR2 SNEGSKA (reference sequence). V dropped 7 bases and J dropped 2 bases, with 12 bases sitting between them. Here the CDR3 DNA reads TGCAGTGGGAATCGGGGTACCTACGAGCAGTACTTC. Protein product: CSGNRGTYEQYF.

This clonotype was counted ten times or more. This chain connects TRBV2 to TRBJ1-2, with D hard to call. The CDR3 extends over 15 amino acids. V lost 3 bases and J lost 1, with 12 bases in between. Per germline, CDR1 SNHLY and CDR2 FYNNEI. CDR3 loop: CASSERRIDNYGYTF. As DNA, the CDR3 is TGTGCCAGCAGTGAGAGACGGATAGATAACTATGGCTACACCTTC.

The table lists this clonotype with many counts. The chain links TRBV5-1 to TRBJ2-7; the match to TRBD2 covers 9 bases. The germline V gene has CDR1 SGHRS and CDR2 YFSETQ. The ends lost 1 base at V and 2 bases at J; junction bases unmatched: 4. The CDR3 runs 15 residues. Written as DNA, the CDR3 is TGCGCCAGCAGCTTGAGTGGCGGGAGGGCCTACGAGCAGTACTTC. This translates into CASSLSGGRAYEQYF.

This sequence joins TRBV12-3 or TRBV12-4 and TRBJ1-3; tentatively, D is TRBD1 (5 bases). The CDR3 is 14 residues long. Between the trimmed V and J ends, which lost 10 bases and 0 bases, there was a span of 13 bases. CDR3 DNA: TGTGCCACCGGGACTTCTGACTCTGGAAACACCATATATTTT. Translating it yields CATGTSDSGNTIYF.

This clonotype was found a few times. The chain uses TRBV6-1 and TRBJ1-4; D is unclear. V was trimmed by 8 bases and J by 8 bases, leaving 15 bases between them. The CDR3 extends over 13 amino acids. The germline CDR1 and CDR2 sequences are MNHNS and SASEGT. The CDR3 is CASPREGGEKLFF. Here the CDR3 DNA reads TGTGCCAGCCCGAGGGAGGGTGGGGAAAAACTGTTTTTT.

This clonotype appeared many times. V is TRBV20-1 and J is TRBJ2-3; 7 bases align to TRBD1. With 3 bases clipped from V and 3 bases from J, the junction kept 6 bases outside the gene matches. Germline V gives CDR1 DFQATT, CDR2 SNEGSKA (reference sequence). The CDR3 is made up of 14 amino acids. DNA of the CDR3: TGCAGTGCTAGCTTCGTACAGGGGACAGATACGCAGTATTTT. As protein: CSASFVQGTDTQYF.

This clonotype has just a few counts. This chain connects TRBV29-1 to TRBJ2-7, with 7 nucleotides matching TRBD2. CDR3 length: 13 amino acids. Germline CDR1 SQVTM, CDR2 ANQGSEA. With V trimmed by 3 bases and J by 1 base, 3 bases remained unmatched. The CDR3 region is CSVEASGSYEQYF. CDR3 nucleotides: TGCAGCGTTGAGGCTAGCGGATCCTACGAGCAGTACTTC.

In regard to this clonotype: A clone one base away is much larger, so this may be a read error. V and J are TRBV20-1 and TRBJ2-5, with D perhaps assigned TRBD1 or TRBD2 (6 bases each). The CDR3 covers 16 residues. Per germline, CDR1 DFQATT and CDR2 SNEGSKA (reference sequence). CDR3 bases: TGCAGTGCCAGAGGGGGGCCGACGATGGGCCGAGAGACCCAGTACTTC. It encodes CSARGGPTMGRETQYF.

This CDR3 reads CASSGVGGYTF. CDR3 sequence (DNA): TGTGCCAGCAGCGGCGTGGGTGGCTACACCTTC. The chain is built from TRBV9 and TRBJ1-2, with D hard to call. This CDR3 is built from 11 residues. Trimming took 3 bases from V and 7 from J, leaving 7 bases between them. Germline V CDR1 and CDR2: SGDLS, YYNGEE.

The gene calls are TRBV5-4 and TRBJ1-1; no clear D. This CDR3 region has 15 residues. V lost 4 bases and J lost 2, with 15 bases in between. From germline, CDR1 is SGHNT and CDR2 YYREEE (reference sequence). CDR3 sequence (DNA): TGTGCCAGCAGCAGGAGACTCGGGATAAACACTGAAGCTTTCTTT. Its translation is CASSRRLGINTEAFF. The whole variable domain, remainder taken from reference TRBV5-4 and TRBJ1-1, is ETGVTQSPTHLIKTRGQQVTLRCSSQSGHNTVSWYQQALGQGPQFIFQYYREEENGRGNFPPRFSGLQFPNYSSELNVNALELDDSALYLCASSRRLGINTEAFFGQGTRLTVV.

This clonotype showed up many times. The rearrangement uses TRBV18 and TRBJ1-1; D is unclear. Per the germline V gene, CDR1 is KGHSH and CDR2 is LQKENI. This CDR3 region has 13 residues. Trimming removed 6 bases at V and 3 bases at J, with 11 bases between. CDR3 protein: CASSWVTHTEAFF. In nucleotides, the CDR3 is TGTGCCAGCTCTTGGGTGACCCACACTGAAGCTTTCTTT.

Many counts were recorded for this clonotype. The chain employs TRBV5-1 and TRBJ2-1; perhaps D is TRBD1 or TRBD2 (5 bases each). This CDR3 has 14 amino acids. Germline V gives CDR1 SGHRS, CDR2 YFSETQ. Trimming cost V 5 bases and J 6 bases, with 15 bases left between them. As DNA, the CDR3 is TGCGCCAGCAGTTCGCCATCAGGGAGCAATGAGCAGTTCTTC. Translation: CASSSPSGSNEQFF.

There are many counts of this clonotype. The J gene is TRBJ1-5, the V gene TRBV28; maybe TRBD1 (6 bases). This CDR3 has 15 residues. CDR1 MDHEN and CDR2 SYDVKM come from the germline V gene. Trimming left V 6 bases short and J 4 bases short, with 16 bases between. Written as DNA, the CDR3 is TGTGCCAGCAGCCCGGCAGGGAGGGGGAATCAGCCCCAGCATTTT. It specifies CASSPAGRGNQPQHF.

This clonotype was observed at least ten times. The gene calls are TRBV12-3 or TRBV12-4 and TRBJ2-3, with D uncertain. The CDR3 is made up of 11 amino acids. With 6 bases removed from V and 2 bases from J, the gap between germline ends came to 3 bases. This CDR3 is CASSFTDTQYF. The CDR3 DNA follows: TGTGCCAGCAGCTTCACAGATACGCAGTATTTT.

This clonotype was detected many times. V and J are TRBV12-3 or TRBV12-4 and TRBJ2-3; D is tentatively TRBD1 or TRBD2 (5 bases each). Trimming removed 6 bases from V and 5 bases from J, with 21 bases in between. The CDR3 is 16 amino acids. The CDR3 DNA reads as TGTGCCAGCAGGACACGATGGGACCCGGCCCAAGATACGCAGTATTTT. Translation: CASRTRWDPAQDTQYF.

This clonotype came up many times. The chain recombines TRBV5-5 with TRBJ2-7, with D perhaps matching TRBD2 (6 bases). Germline assignment: CDR1 SGHKS and CDR2 YYEKEE (reference sequence). The CDR3 extends over 12 amino acids. Trimming took off 7 bases at V and 7 bases at J, with 15 bases between the two ends. CDR3 in DNA: TGTGCCAGCGGTCAGACTAGTGGTGAGCAGTACTTC. Protein: CASGQTSGEQYF.

This clonotype was recorded many times. CDR3 residues: CASSTGDLSGAFF. CDR3 bases: TGTGCCAGCAGCACCGGGGACCTCTCAGGAGCTTTCTTT. The V call is TRBV7-9, the J call TRBJ1-1; tentatively, D is TRBD1 (5 bases). Per germline, CDR1 SEHNR and CDR2 FQNEAQ (reference sequence). The V end was cut by 5 bases, the J end by 10 bases, with 17 bases between. This CDR3 has 13 residues.